These 13 T cell receptor beta chains came from one sample sequenced in a study of blood T cell repertoires in COVID-19. Some clones are missing from TCRdb's copy, which holds only in-frame ones; the method was immunoSEQ multiplex PCR. Of about 100,000 clones in the sample, around four fifths were seen once. Sequencing was carried out using peripheral blood. The receptors shown here come from a man between 65 and 80 years old with active or convalescent COVID-19.

V gene TRBV24-1 combines with J gene TRBJ1-3; possibly TRBD1 for D (5 bases). V was cut by 4 bases and J by 1 base, with 10 bases left in between. Germline V lookup: CDR1 KGHDR, CDR2 SFDVKD. The length of the CDR3 is 15 residues. CDR3 protein: CATSDPTGSGNTIYF. In DNA, the CDR3 is TGTGCCACCAGTGACCCCACAGGATCTGGAAACACCATATATTTT.

This clone was counted only a few times. The chain recombines TRBV19 with TRBJ1-1; tentative D call: TRBD1 (6 bases). Germline CDR1 reads LNHDA; CDR2 reads SQIVND (reference sequence). The CDR3 sequence is 16 residues long. Trimming took off 9 bases at V and 1 base at J, with 21 bases between the two ends. Here the CDR3 reads CARLIDRLIKNTEAFF. The CDR3, as DNA: TGTGCCAGATTGATCGACAGGCTTATAAAGAACACTGAAGCTTTCTTT.

The chain is built from TRBV4-1 and TRBJ2-4; TRBD1 matches at 9 bases. This CDR3 contains 16 residues. Losses at the gene ends were 3 bases for V and 1 base for J; bases not matched to a gene: 4. The germline V gene encodes CDR1 MGHRA and CDR2 YSYEKL. Here the CDR3 reads CASSQWTGVAKNIQYF. CDR3 sequence (DNA): TGCGCCAGCAGCCAGTGGACAGGGGTCGCCAAAAACATTCAGTACTTC.

This clone was detected a few times. The V gene is TRBV7-2, the J gene TRBJ2-1; D not certain. The CDR3 extends over 12 amino acids. Germline V gene data show CDR1 as SGHTA and CDR2 as FQGNSA. The V end lost 4 bases, the J end lost 7 bases, and 8 bases lay between the germline ends. CDR3 in amino acids: CASSSPTNEQFF. CDR3 sequence (DNA): TGTGCCAGCAGCTCCCCTACGAATGAGCAGTTCTTC.

The chain couples TRBV5-4 to TRBJ2-3; D may be TRBD2 (6 bases). This CDR3 contains 14 residues. The V end was cut by 0 bases, the J end by 4 bases, with 9 bases between. CDR1 and CDR2 (germline): SGHNT, YYREEE (reference sequence). This CDR3 reads CASSLGGGADTQYF. The CDR3 nucleotides are TGTGCCAGCAGCTTGGGAGGAGGGGCAGATACGCAGTATTTT.

The rearrangement links TRBV18 to TRBJ1-1; the D gene is possibly TRBD1 (5 bases). There are 13 residues in the CDR3. Trimming removed 6 bases from V and 4 bases from J, with 12 bases in between. Germline loops: CDR1 KGHSH, CDR2 LQKENI. CDR3 sequence (DNA): TGTGCCAGCTCCTACGGGGGAGGCACTGAAGCTTTCTTT. Translation gives CASSYGGGTEAFF. Looking up the rest from reference TRBV18 and TRBJ1-1 gives the full variable domain: NAGVMQNPRHLVRRRGQEARLRCSPMKGHSHVYWYRQLPEEGLKFMVYLQKENIIDESGMPKERFSAEFPKEGPSILRIQQVVRGDSAAYFCASSYGGGTEAFFGQGTRLTVV.

The chain has TRBV9 and TRBJ1-1; D remains unclear. Germline CDR1 SGDLS, CDR2 YYNGEE. V gave up 0 bases and J gave up 3 bases, with 6 bases separating them. The CDR3 has 13 residues. This CDR3 reads CASSVATDTEAFF. CDR3 in DNA: TGTGCCAGCAGCGTAGCTACGGACACTGAAGCTTTCTTT.

CDR3 nucleotide sequence: TGTGCCAGCAGTTACTTAACCGGGGAGCAGTTCTTC. It encodes CASSYLTGEQFF. The rearrangement joins TRBV12-3 or TRBV12-4 to TRBJ2-1; D is unclear. The CDR3 length is 12 residues. V lost 4 bases, J lost 10 bases, and 11 bases lay in between.

CDR3 residues: CASRTGQGDWGSGELFF. The CDR3 bases are TGTGCCAGTAGAACGGGACAGGGTGATTGGGGCTCCGGGGAGCTGTTTTTT. The chain uses TRBV19 and TRBJ2-2; 9 bases fit TRBD1. CDR3 length equals 17 residues. Germline CDR1 LNHDA, CDR2 SQIVND (reference sequence). With V trimmed by 6 bases and J by 6 bases, 14 bases remained unmatched.

The V gene is TRBV7-6, the J gene TRBJ2-6; 9 positions agree with TRBD2. Germline V gene lookup returns CDR1 SGHVS and CDR2 FNYEAQ. CDR3 length: 21 residues. The ends lost 5 bases at V and 1 base at J; junction bases unmatched: 18. CDR3 in DNA: TGTGCCAGCAGCCCTCGCGGCGGGAGGGCCCCTGAGACTTCTGGGGCCAACGTCCTGACTTTC. Translated: CASSPRGGRAPETSGANVLTF.

The V call is TRBV29-1, the J call TRBJ2-2; D ambiguous. CDR1 is SQVTM and CDR2 is ANQGSEA in the germline V gene. The CDR3 has 11 amino acids. Trimming stripped 4 bases from V and 6 bases from J, with 6 bases between. In nucleotides, the CDR3 is TGCAGCGTTGTGGCAGCCGGGGAGCTGTTTTTT. Its protein product is CSVVAAGELFF.

The rearrangement uses TRBV4-3 and TRBJ2-1; 7 bases fit TRBD2. CDR3 length equals 17 residues. The germline V gene has CDR1 LGHNA and CDR2 YSLEER. With 1 base clipped from V and 6 bases from J, the junction kept 12 bases outside the gene matches. CDR3 bases: TGCGCCAGCAGCCAAGTAATAGGGCTAGCGGAATCCAATGAGCAGTTCTTC. Encoded protein: CASSQVIGLAESNEQFF.

For this clone: The sample contains more than one DNA sequence encoding this CDR3. V and J are TRBV5-1 and TRBJ2-2; 8 bases align to TRBD2. V gave up 4 bases and J gave up 1 base; unmatched junction bases: 3. This CDR3 is 15 amino acids long. Germline CDR1 SGHRS, CDR2 YFSETQ. CDR3: CASSLAGGNTGELFF. The CDR3 nucleotides read TGCGCCAGCAGCCTCGCGGGGGGGAACACCGGGGAGCTGTTTTTT.